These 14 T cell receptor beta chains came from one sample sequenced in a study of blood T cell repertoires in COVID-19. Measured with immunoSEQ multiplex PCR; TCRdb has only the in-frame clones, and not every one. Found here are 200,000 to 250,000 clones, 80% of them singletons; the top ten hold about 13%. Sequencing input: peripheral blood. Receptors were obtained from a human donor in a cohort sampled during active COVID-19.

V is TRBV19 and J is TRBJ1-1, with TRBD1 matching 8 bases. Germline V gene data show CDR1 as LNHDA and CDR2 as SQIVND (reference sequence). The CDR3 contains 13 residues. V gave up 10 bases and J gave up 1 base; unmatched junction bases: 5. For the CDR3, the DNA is TGTGCCACTCAGGGGGCAGGGAACACTGAAGCTTTCTTT. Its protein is CATQGAGNTEAFF.

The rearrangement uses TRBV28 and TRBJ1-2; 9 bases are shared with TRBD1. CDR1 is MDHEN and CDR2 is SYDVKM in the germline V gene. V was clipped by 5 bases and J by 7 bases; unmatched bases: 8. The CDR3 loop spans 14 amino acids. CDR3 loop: CASSIGTGLGGYTF. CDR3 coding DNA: TGTGCCAGCAGTATCGGGACAGGGCTAGGTGGCTACACCTTC.

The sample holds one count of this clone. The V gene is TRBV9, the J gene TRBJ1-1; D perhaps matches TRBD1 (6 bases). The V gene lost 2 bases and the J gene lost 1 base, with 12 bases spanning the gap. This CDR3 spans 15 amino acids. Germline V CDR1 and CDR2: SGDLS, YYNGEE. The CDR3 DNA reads TGTGCCAGCAGCGTTACAGGGTCGGGGAACACTGAAGCTTTCTTT. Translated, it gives CASSVTGSGNTEAFF.

The CDR3 is CASSLVGVVNYGYTF. The CDR3, as DNA: TGTGCCAGCAGCTTGGTAGGGGTAGTAAACTATGGCTACACCTTC. This sequence joins TRBV5-8 and TRBJ1-2; weak D call: TRBD1 (5 bases). Germline assignment: CDR1 SGHTS and CDR2 YDEGEE. Trimming took 0 bases from V and 2 from J, leaving 11 bases between them. CDR3 length: 15 amino acids.

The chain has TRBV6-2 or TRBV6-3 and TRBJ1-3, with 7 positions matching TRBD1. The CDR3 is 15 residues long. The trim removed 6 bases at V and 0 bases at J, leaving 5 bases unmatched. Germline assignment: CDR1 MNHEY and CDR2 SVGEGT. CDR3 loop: CASSSGQFSGNTIYF. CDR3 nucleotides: TGTGCCAGCAGCTCGGGACAGTTCTCTGGAAACACCATATATTTT.

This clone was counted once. The CDR3: CASSVDIGNQPQHF. The CDR3 DNA is TGTGCCAGCAGCGTAGATATCGGCAATCAGCCCCAGCATTTT. The chain couples TRBV9 to TRBJ1-5, with D uncertain. Trimming pared 0 bases from V and 2 bases from J, leaving 6 bases between. This CDR3 has 14 amino acids. Germline CDR1 reads SGDLS; CDR2 reads YYNGEE. The entire variable domain, with the rest obtained from reference TRBV9 and TRBJ1-5, is as follows: DSGVTQTPKHLITATGQRVTLRCSPRSGDLSVYWYQQSLDQGLQFLIQYYNGEERAKGNILERFSAQQFPDLHSELNLSSLELGDSALYFCASSVDIGNQPQHFGDGTRLSIL.

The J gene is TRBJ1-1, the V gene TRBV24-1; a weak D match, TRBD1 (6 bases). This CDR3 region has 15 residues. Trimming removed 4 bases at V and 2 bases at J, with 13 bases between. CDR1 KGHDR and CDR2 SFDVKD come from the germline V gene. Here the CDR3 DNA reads TGTGCCACCAGTGACCCGAGACAGGATAACACTGAAGCTTTCTTT. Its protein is CATSDPRQDNTEAFF.

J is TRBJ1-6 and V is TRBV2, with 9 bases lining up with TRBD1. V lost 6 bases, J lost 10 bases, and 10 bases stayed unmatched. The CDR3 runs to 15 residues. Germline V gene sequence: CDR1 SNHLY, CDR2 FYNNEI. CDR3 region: CASRAQTGGWSPLHF. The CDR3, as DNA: TGTGCCAGCAGAGCCCAGACAGGGGGTTGGTCACCCCTCCACTTT.

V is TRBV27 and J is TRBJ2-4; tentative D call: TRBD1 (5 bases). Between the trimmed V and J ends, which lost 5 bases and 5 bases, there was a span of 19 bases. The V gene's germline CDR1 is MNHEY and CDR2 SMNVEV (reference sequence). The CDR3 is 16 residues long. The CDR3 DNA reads TGTGCCAGCAGTCCCAACCCTGCCAGGGCAGAAAACATTCAGTACTTC. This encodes CASSPNPARAENIQYF.

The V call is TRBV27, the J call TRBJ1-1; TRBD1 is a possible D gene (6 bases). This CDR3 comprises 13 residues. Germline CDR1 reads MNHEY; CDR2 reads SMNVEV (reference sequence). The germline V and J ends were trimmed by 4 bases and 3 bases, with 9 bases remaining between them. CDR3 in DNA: TGTGCCAGCAGTTACAGGGAGTACACTGAAGCTTTCTTT. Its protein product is CASSYREYTEAFF.

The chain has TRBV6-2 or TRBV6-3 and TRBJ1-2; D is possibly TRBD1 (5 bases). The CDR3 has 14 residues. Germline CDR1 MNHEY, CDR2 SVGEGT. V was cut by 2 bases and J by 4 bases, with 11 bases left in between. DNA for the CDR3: TGTGCCAGCAGTTACCCAGGGCTATCCTATGGCTACACCTTC. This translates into CASSYPGLSYGYTF.

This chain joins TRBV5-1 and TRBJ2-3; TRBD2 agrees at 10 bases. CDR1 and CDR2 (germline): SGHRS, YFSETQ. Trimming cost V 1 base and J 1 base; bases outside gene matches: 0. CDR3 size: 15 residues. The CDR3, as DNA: TGCGCCAGCAGCTTGACTAGCGGGGGCACAGATACGCAGTATTTT. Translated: CASSLTSGGTDTQYF.

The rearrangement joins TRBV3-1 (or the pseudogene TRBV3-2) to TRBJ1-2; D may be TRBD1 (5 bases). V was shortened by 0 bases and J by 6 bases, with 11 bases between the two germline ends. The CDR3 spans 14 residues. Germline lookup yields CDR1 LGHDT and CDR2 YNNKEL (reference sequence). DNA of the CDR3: TGTGCCAGCAGCCAAGAAGTGACAGTGGATGGCTACACCTTC. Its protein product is CASSQEVTVDGYTF.

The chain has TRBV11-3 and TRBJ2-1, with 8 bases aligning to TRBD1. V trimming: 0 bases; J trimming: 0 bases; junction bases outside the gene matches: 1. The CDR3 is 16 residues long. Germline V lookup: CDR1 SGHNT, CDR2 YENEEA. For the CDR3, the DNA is TGTGCCAGCAGCTTAGAAGGGACAGGCTCCTACAATGAGCAGTTCTTC. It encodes CASSLEGTGSYNEQFF.